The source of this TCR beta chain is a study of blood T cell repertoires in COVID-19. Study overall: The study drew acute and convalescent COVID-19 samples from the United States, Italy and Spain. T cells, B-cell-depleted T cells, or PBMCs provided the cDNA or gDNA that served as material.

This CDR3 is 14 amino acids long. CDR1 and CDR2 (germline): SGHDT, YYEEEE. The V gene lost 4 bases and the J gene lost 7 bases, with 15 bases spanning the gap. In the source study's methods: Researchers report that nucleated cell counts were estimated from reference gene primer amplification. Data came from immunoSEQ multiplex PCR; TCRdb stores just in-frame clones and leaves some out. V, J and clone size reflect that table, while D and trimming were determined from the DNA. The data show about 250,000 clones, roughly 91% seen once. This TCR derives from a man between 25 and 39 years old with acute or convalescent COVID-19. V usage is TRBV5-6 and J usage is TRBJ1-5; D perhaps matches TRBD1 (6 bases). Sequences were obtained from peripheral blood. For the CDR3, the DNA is TGTGCCAGCAGCCCTTACAGGGAGAGGCAGCCCCAGCATTTT. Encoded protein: CASSPYRERQPQHF.